The clone carrying this T cell receptor beta chain has a handful of counts. What it binds is unknown. The source of the sample is a study of CD8 T cells in ankylosing spondylitis. The authors made TCR beta libraries by quantitative 5'-RACE with molecular barcodes. TCRdb re-analysed the 5' RACE reads in MiXCR, keeping a single row per CDR3 protein. The sample yields over 200,000 distinct CDR3 sequences, around 18% seen once. Whole-study results and caveats: Disease-linked clones bore a CD8+ phenotype, appearing relatively rarely in peripheral blood. In synovial fluid and blood from reactive arthritis, some motif variants were previously reported. Blood of patients with ankylosing spondylitis appeared to be characterized by a TCR beta motif of about eight highly homologous variants. The authors reported significant enrichment of disease-linked clones in matched ankylosing spondylitis synovial fluid.

The V and J ends lost 6 bases and 0 bases respectively, with 11 bases between them. The CDR3 is made up of 14 amino acids. The receptor comes from a male donor with ankylosing spondylitis. The chain couples TRBV12-3 or TRBV12-4 to TRBJ1-1; a possible D gene is TRBD1 (5 bases). Material: blood, either unsorted or a sorted T cell fraction (not recorded which). The CDR3 DNA reads as TGTGCCAGCAGGGATGGGGCAATGAACACTGAAGCTTTCTTT. It translates to CASRDGAMNTEAFF.